Shown below are 23 T cell receptor beta chains from a single sample sequenced in a study of T cells in Graves' hyperthyroidism and ophthalmopathy. TCR beta CDR3 regions were amplified from RNA. The study used the HTBI primer set for a first-round RT-PCR of the TCR CDR3. Via MiXCR, TCRdb re-called the multiplex PCR reads, giving one row per CDR3 protein. The sample gives a few hundred thousand distinct CDR3 sequences, more than 20% of which show up once; around a quarter is in the top ten. The specimen was blood. The receptor source for this set is a man younger than 35 with Graves' hyperthyroidism.

This clonotype was detected a few times. The chain links TRBV7-2 to TRBJ2-2, with D perhaps TRBD1 (7 bases). V lost 0 bases and J 7 bases, leaving 15 bases between the germline ends. The length of the CDR3 is 16 residues. CDR1 SGHTA and CDR2 FQGNSA come from the germline V gene. CDR3 in DNA: TGTGCCAGCAGCTTAGCCGCCAGGGGGGCGGGCGGGGAGCTGTTTTTT. Its protein is CASSLAARGAGGELFF.

In its sample, this clonotype was seen many times. The CDR3 sequence is CSARDSRTGRTEAFF. The CDR3 DNA reads as TGCAGTGCTAGAGATAGTAGGACAGGGAGAACTGAAGCTTTCTTT. The rearrangement links TRBV20-1 to TRBJ1-1; 8 bases match TRBD1. CDR1 DFQATT and CDR2 SNEGSKA come from the germline V gene (reference sequence). The CDR3 length is 15 residues. V lost 0 bases and J lost 5; bases outside the gene matches: 8.

This clonotype appeared many times. The J gene is TRBJ1-2, the V gene TRBV19, with a weak D call TRBD1 (5 bases). CDR1 is LNHDA, CDR2 SQIVND, per germline (reference sequence). Trimming shortened V by 7 bases and J by 4 bases, and 7 bases separated the two germline ends. The CDR3 is 11 residues long. In DNA form, the CDR3 reads TGTGCCAGTAAGACAGCCTATGGCTACACCTTC. Its translation: CASKTAYGYTF.

This clonotype was counted many times. The junction shows a germline mismatch at one end, possibly a read error. The chain joins TRBV19 to TRBJ1-5; 7 bases line up with TRBD1. Germline values: CDR1 LNHDA, CDR2 SQIVND (reference sequence). This CDR3 has 13 amino acids. CDR3 bases: TGTGCCAGTAGTGACCTCGACAGGGAGGGCCGGTATTTT. Its translation is CASSDLDREGRYF.

A note on this clonotype: A much larger clone lies a single base off, so this may be a read error. The gene calls are TRBV29-1 and TRBJ1-2; possibly TRBD1 for D (5 bases). The CDR3 is made up of 13 amino acids. The germline V gene encodes CDR1 SQVTM and CDR2 ANQGSEA. The CDR3 protein is CIVRDLANYGYTF. Here the CDR3 DNA reads TGCATCGTTCGGGACCTAGCTAACTATGGCTACACCTTC.

CDR3 in amino acids: CASSLDTTLYEQYF. DNA for the CDR3: TGCGCCAGCAGCTTGGACACGACACTCTACGAGCAGTACTTC. V gene TRBV5-1 combines with J gene TRBJ2-7; D is ambiguous. The ends were cut back, 0 bases at V and 3 bases at J, with 10 bases in the middle. This CDR3 spans 14 amino acids. The V gene's germline CDR1 is SGHRS and CDR2 YFSETQ.

The rearrangement links TRBV6-1 to TRBJ2-7; D may be TRBD1 (5 bases). V was clipped by 4 bases and J by 3 bases, with 10 bases between them. The germline CDR1 and CDR2 sequences are MNHNS and SASEGT. CDR3 length equals 13 residues. CDR3: CASSVDIDYEQYF. The CDR3 DNA sequence: TGTGCCAGCAGTGTGGACATCGACTACGAGCAGTACTTC.

This clonotype occurred many times. The V call is TRBV27, the J call TRBJ2-7; no clear D gene. This CDR3 region has 16 residues. V shed 4 bases and J shed 2 bases, with 18 bases lying between them. The V gene's germline CDR1 is MNHEY and CDR2 SMNVEV (reference sequence). The CDR3 spells CASSSLSLIPAYEQYF. CDR3 nucleotide sequence: TGTGCCAGCAGTTCCCTGAGTTTAATCCCCGCCTACGAGCAGTACTTC.

The chain has TRBV29-1 and TRBJ1-2; D perhaps matches TRBD1 (5 bases). The CDR3 contains 12 residues. Per germline, CDR1 SQVTM and CDR2 ANQGSEA. Trimming left V 3 bases short and J 8 bases short, with 13 bases between. CDR3 DNA: TGCAGCGTTGACGTCAGGGTTAGGGGCTACACCTTC. Encoded protein: CSVDVRVRGYTF.

This clonotype was observed many times. One end of the junction varies from germline; a read error may be responsible. This chain uses TRBV11-1 with TRBJ2-5; 8 nucleotides agree with TRBD1. This CDR3 spans 16 amino acids. Germline CDR1 reads SGHAT; CDR2 reads FQDESV (reference sequence). In nucleotides, the CDR3 is TGTGCCAGCAGCCTAGCGCTTACAGGGGGCCAAGAGACCCAGTACTTC. Protein: CASSLALTGGQETQYF. Full variable domain (rest looked up from reference TRBV11-1 and TRBJ2-5): EAEVAQSPRYKITEKSQAVAFWCDPISGHATLYWYRQILGQGPELLVQFQDESVVDDSQLPKDRFSAERLKGVDSTLKIQPAELGDSAMYLCASSLALTGGQETQYFGPGTRLLVL.

This clonotype was picked up one time. The gene calls are TRBV12-3 or TRBV12-4 and TRBJ1-2; D might be TRBD1 (5 bases). V was shortened by 5 bases and J by 2 bases, with 15 bases between the two germline ends. The CDR3 length is 15 residues. The CDR3 is CASSPGPPSNYGYTF. In nucleotides, the CDR3 is TGTGCCAGCAGTCCGGGACCCCCCTCAAACTATGGCTACACCTTC.

This chain uses TRBV6-2 or TRBV6-3 with TRBJ1-2; D might be TRBD1 (6 bases). V was clipped by 4 bases and J by 3 bases, with 15 bases between them. Germline V gene lookup returns CDR1 MNHEY and CDR2 SVGEGT. CDR3 length: 15 amino acids. As DNA, the CDR3 is TGTGCCAGCAGTTCGCCGGCTGGGACACACTATGGCTACACCTTC. Its translation is CASSSPAGTHYGYTF.

This clonotype was counted many times. V usage is TRBV12-3 or TRBV12-4 and J usage is TRBJ2-2, with D tentatively TRBD1 (5 bases). V shed 3 bases and J shed 1 base, with 15 bases lying between them. This CDR3 has 17 amino acids. CDR3 amino acids: CASSFPPGLRNTGELFF. The CDR3 DNA reads TGTGCCAGCAGTTTCCCACCAGGGTTGAGGAACACCGGGGAGCTGTTTTTT.

In its sample, this clonotype was seen many times. The rearrangement links TRBV6-5 to TRBJ2-2, with 8 bases lining up with TRBD1. With V trimmed by 3 bases and J by 4 bases, 7 bases remained unmatched. The CDR3 loop spans 16 amino acids. The germline CDR1 and CDR2 sequences are MNHEY and SVGAGI. CDR3 amino acids: CASSYEDRAGTGELFF. CDR3 DNA sequence: TGTGCCAGCAGTTATGAGGACAGGGCGGGCACCGGGGAGCTGTTTTTT.

This clonotype was counted at least ten times. The rearrangement uses TRBV7-8 and TRBJ1-6; D is uncertain. CDR1 is SGHVS and CDR2 is FQNEAQ in the germline V gene. Between the trimmed V and J ends, which lost 7 bases and 8 bases, there was a span of 9 bases. The CDR3 length is 12 residues. CDR3 protein: CASTSEDSPLHF. The CDR3 DNA reads TGTGCCAGCACCTCGGAGGATTCACCCCTCCACTTT.

V gene TRBV7-9 combines with J gene TRBJ1-1; no reliable D call. V lost 3 bases and J lost 8, with 10 bases in between. CDR1 is SEHNR, CDR2 FQNEAQ, per germline (reference sequence). The CDR3 runs to 12 residues. CDR3 sequence reads: CASSFEGGEAFF. CDR3 bases: TGTGCCAGCAGCTTCGAAGGAGGAGAAGCTTTCTTT. Supplemented by reference TRBV7-9 and TRBJ1-1, the full variable domain reads DTGVSQNPRHKITKRGQNVTFRCDPISEHNRLYWYRQTLGQGPEFLTYFQNEAQLEKSRLLSDRFSAERPKGSFSTLEIQRTEQGDSAMYLCASSFEGGEAFFGQGTRLTVV.

This clonotype was counted ten times or more. V and J are TRBV6-5 and TRBJ1-2; no reliable D call. The CDR3 is 13 amino acids. V lost 4 bases, J lost 7 bases, and 13 bases lay in between. Germline CDR1 MNHEY, CDR2 SVGAGI. CDR3 nucleotide sequence: TGTGCCAGCAGTTGGGCCGGGAGTATTGGCTACACCTTC. Translation gives CASSWAGSIGYTF.

This clonotype appeared a single time. A much larger clonotype is one base distant, so this may be a read error. This chain uses TRBV28 with TRBJ1-1, with 7 bases that match TRBD1. This CDR3 is 14 amino acids long. Germline assignment: CDR1 MDHEN and CDR2 SYDVKM. CDR3 protein: CAISIATGAPEAFF. The DNA for the CDR3 is TGTGCCATCAGTATCGCTACAGGGGCCCCTGAAGCTTTCTTT.

A remark on this clonotype: A clone one base away is much larger, so this may be a read error. No conserved phenylalanine or tryptophan ends this CDR3, so it is likely a read error. This chain links TRBV7-2 with TRBJ1-5; 7 bases fit TRBD1. This CDR3 region has 15 residues. The V segment lost 5 bases and the J segment 1 base; nucleotides outside the gene matches: 5. CDR1 is SGHTA and CDR2 is FQGNSA in the germline V gene. The CDR3 spells CASSANRGSNQPQHV. The CDR3 bases are TGTGCCAGCAGCGCAAACAGGGGCAGCAATCAGCCCCAGCATGTT.

The sample holds many counts of this clonotype. This chain connects TRBV20-1 to TRBJ2-5; 7 bases line up with TRBD2. CDR3 size: 14 residues. Germline-derived CDR1 and CDR2 are DFQATT and SNEGSKA (reference sequence). The trim removed 3 bases at V and 4 bases at J, leaving 8 bases unmatched. Here the CDR3 reads CSARAGRVGETQYF. DNA of the CDR3: TGCAGTGCTAGGGCGGGGAGGGTAGGAGAGACCCAGTACTTC.

Ten or more counts support this clonotype. The CDR3 sequence is CASSQRTGNYEQYF. In DNA, the CDR3 is TGTGCCAGCAGCCAAAGGACAGGGAACTACGAGCAGTACTTC. The rearrangement joins TRBV13 to TRBJ2-7; 8 bases fit TRBD1. The V segment lost 5 bases and the J segment 3 bases; nucleotides outside the gene matches: 6. CDR3 length: 14 amino acids. Germline V gene lookup returns CDR1 PRHDT and CDR2 FYEKMQ (reference sequence).

This clonotype was counted at least ten times. The V call is TRBV6-5, the J call TRBJ1-5, with D unresolved. Germline V lookup: CDR1 MNHEY, CDR2 SVGAGI. V lost 6 bases and J 1 base, leaving 7 bases between the germline ends. The CDR3 consists of 13 residues. In DNA form, the CDR3 reads TGTGCCAGCAGAAAAGACAGCAATCAGCCCCAGCATTTT. It encodes CASRKDSNQPQHF.

This clonotype was seen repeatedly, ten times or more. This chain joins TRBV11-3 and TRBJ2-7, with D possibly TRBD2 on 6 matching bases. CDR1 is SGHNT, CDR2 YENEEA, per germline. Trimming removed 4 bases at V and 6 bases at J, with 10 bases between. The CDR3 is 12 residues long. The CDR3 spells CASSWPGGEQYF. CDR3 bases: TGTGCCAGCAGCTGGCCCGGGGGCGAGCAGTACTTC.